This T cell receptor (beta chain) was recorded in a study of T cells in women clearing cervical HPV infection. Trimming removed 8 bases at V and 0 bases at J, with 9 bases between. From germline, CDR1 is DFQATT and CDR2 SNEGSKA (reference sequence). This CDR3 contains 12 residues. Using immunoSEQ multiplex PCR, the repertoire was profiled, and TCRdb retains in-frame clones only, with some absent. Listed are tens of thousands of clones; approximately 1.3% falls within the top ten. Details on this clone: Coverage ceases 3 residues before the CDR3 finishes, and the germline J gene fills in the end.

The sequenced material came from blood buffy coat. The chain couples TRBV20-1 to TRBJ2-3; D is ambiguous. The sequence was collected from a woman aged 18-70 years with a cervical HPV16 infection that either progressed to CIN3+ or cleared (not recorded which). The covered CDR3 bases are TGCAGTTCCCTCCCTAGCACAGATACG. Translating gives CSSLPSTDT. The whole CDR3 sequence reads CSSLPSTDTQYF.